This T cell receptor (beta chain) was sequenced during a study of beta chain features in type 1 diabetes. Study-wide findings and caveats: TCRB CDR3s from Type 1 diabetes patients were moderately but significantly shorter in all four CD4+ subsets.

TCRB transcripts that were expressed got sequenced, as all of the isolated RNA had been reverse transcribed. TCRdb's copy holds only in-frame clones and misses some; the assay was immunoSEQ multiplex PCR. The data contain some 290,000 clones, around 15% of them singletons. The CDR3 contains 11 residues. Trimming left V 5 bases short and J 9 bases short, with 11 bases between. Per germline, CDR1 DFQATT and CDR2 SNEGSKA (reference sequence). This clone has a handful of counts. Its specificity is unknown. The sequenced sample consisted of naive CD4+ T cells from blood. The chain recombines TRBV20-1 with TRBJ2-1; a weak D match, TRBD1 (5 bases). This TCR was sampled from a man between 25 and 39 years old with type 1 diabetes. This CDR3 is CSAEGAVEQFF. In nucleotides, the CDR3 is TGCAGTGCTGAAGGGGCGGTTGAGCAGTTCTTC.